Shown below are 21 T cell receptor beta chains from a single sample sequenced in a study of blood T cell repertoires in COVID-19. Libraries were prepared by immunoSEQ multiplex PCR; TCRdb keeps only in-frame clonotypes and omits some of them. This repertoire shows roughly 170,000 clones, around 89% found once; its top ten account for approximately 24%. The sample comprised peripheral blood. The source of these receptors is a man in his sixties with acute or convalescent COVID-19.

The chain is built from TRBV5-6 and TRBJ1-3, with TRBD1 identical over 10 bases. V trimming: 4 bases; J trimming: 1 base; junction bases outside the gene matches: 5. Germline V lookup: CDR1 SGHDT, CDR2 YYEEEE. The CDR3 contains 16 residues. The CDR3 bases are TGTGCCAGCAGCGCAGGGACAGGGGAGTCTGGAAACACCATATATTTT. It codes for CASSAGTGESGNTIYF.

V and J are TRBV11-2 and TRBJ2-3, with D hard to call. This CDR3 has 15 residues. The germline V and J ends were trimmed by 1 base and 6 bases, with 14 bases remaining between them. The germline V gene encodes CDR1 SGHAT and CDR2 FQNNGV. The CDR3 coding sequence is TGTGCCAGCAGCTTAGCTAGAATTCAGCCCGATACGCAGTATTTT. This sequence encodes CASSLARIQPDTQYF.

V usage is TRBV7-2 and J usage is TRBJ2-7, with TRBD1 matching 9 bases. Germline CDR1 reads SGHTA; CDR2 reads FQGNSA. V lost 6 bases and J lost 2; bases outside the gene matches: 11. This CDR3 spans 16 amino acids. The CDR3 nucleotides are TGTGCCAGCAGAAATAGGGGGACAGGGAAGCCCTACGAGCAGTACTTC. It translates to CASRNRGTGKPYEQYF.

CDR3 coding DNA: TGTGCCAGTAGTCCCTGGACAGATGACACCGGGGAGCTGTTTTTT. Translation gives CASSPWTDDTGELFF. This sequence joins TRBV19 and TRBJ2-2; tentatively, D is TRBD1 (6 bases). V lost 5 bases and J 3 bases, leaving 13 bases between the germline ends. The CDR3 totals 15 residues. Looked up from germline, CDR1 is LNHDA and CDR2 is SQIVND (reference sequence).

The chain joins TRBV7-9 to TRBJ1-6; D gene ambiguous. Germline V CDR1 and CDR2: SEHNR, FQNEAQ (reference sequence). CDR3 length: 14 amino acids. Trimming cost V 0 bases and J 8 bases, with 8 bases left between them. The CDR3 protein is CASSLAAIDSPLHF. The CDR3 DNA reads as TGTGCCAGCAGCTTAGCGGCCATCGATTCACCCCTCCACTTT.

This chain uses TRBV5-1 with TRBJ1-1; TRBD1 agrees at 12 bases. CDR3 length: 17 residues. Germline V gene lookup returns CDR1 SGHRS and CDR2 YFSETQ. V trimming: 0 bases; J trimming: 5 bases; junction bases outside the gene matches: 8. In DNA, the CDR3 is TGCGCCAGCAGCTTGGCCATTCTGGGACAGGGGGCAACTGAAGCTTTCTTT. As protein: CASSLAILGQGATEAFF.

V usage is TRBV6-6 and J usage is TRBJ1-2, with 9 bases that match TRBD1. Germline loops: CDR1 MNHNY, CDR2 SVGAGI (reference sequence). The length of the CDR3 is 13 residues. The trim removed 7 bases at V and 8 bases at J, leaving 8 bases unmatched. The CDR3 region has the DNA TGTGCCAGCAAACAGGGGGCGGATAAAGGCTACACCTTC. This sequence encodes CASKQGADKGYTF.

This chain joins TRBV12-3 or TRBV12-4 and TRBJ2-1; D is unclear. Trimming shortened V by 4 bases and J by 8 bases, and 9 bases separated the two germline ends. The CDR3 is 12 amino acids. The CDR3 loop is CASSSGRYEQFF. DNA of the CDR3: TGTGCCAGCAGTTCTGGGCGCTATGAGCAGTTCTTC.

This chain links TRBV6-4 with TRBJ1-1; tentatively, D is TRBD1 (5 bases). Germline CDR1 is MRHNA and CDR2 is SNTAGT. The V gene lost 6 bases and the J gene lost 0 bases, with 11 bases spanning the gap. This CDR3 is built from 14 residues. The CDR3 sequence is CASRKDRVNTEAFF. The CDR3 DNA follows: TGTGCCAGCAGAAAAGACAGAGTGAACACTGAAGCTTTCTTT.

V gene TRBV5-6 combines with J gene TRBJ2-3; D might be TRBD2 (5 bases). The CDR3 spans 14 residues. V lost 2 bases and J lost 10, with 17 bases in between. CDR1 and CDR2 (germline): SGHDT, YYEEEE. The CDR3 DNA sequence: TGTGCCAGCAGCTTCGCTAGTACTCGGGATGCGCAGTATTTT. Residues: CASSFASTRDAQYF.

V is TRBV5-1 and J is TRBJ1-4; possibly TRBD1 for D (5 bases). V lost 4 bases and J 6 bases, leaving 16 bases between the germline ends. The V gene's germline CDR1 is SGHRS and CDR2 YFSETQ. This CDR3 is 15 amino acids long. The CDR3 sequence is CASSPAGGAHEKLFF. CDR3 DNA sequence: TGCGCCAGCAGCCCGGCGGGGGGAGCGCATGAAAAACTGTTTTTT. Supplemented by reference TRBV5-1 and TRBJ1-4, the full variable domain reads KAGVTQTPRYLIKTRGQQVTLSCSPISGHRSVSWYQQTPGQGLQFLFEYFSETQRNKGNFPGRFSGRQFSNSRSEMNVSTLELGDSALYLCASSPAGGAHEKLFFGSGTQLSVL.

This sequence joins TRBV4-1 and TRBJ1-1, with D tentatively TRBD1 (5 bases). V dropped 0 bases and J dropped 5 bases, with 13 bases sitting between them. CDR1 is MGHRA and CDR2 is YSYEKL in the germline V gene. CDR3 length: 15 amino acids. The CDR3 here is CASSQDLGPGTEAFF. Here the CDR3 DNA reads TGCGCCAGCAGCCAAGATCTGGGGCCGGGTACTGAAGCTTTCTTT.

The CDR3 spells CAWREQGLGNTIYF. The CDR3 nucleotides are TGTGCCTGGAGGGAACAGGGTCTTGGAAACACCATATATTTT. The chain uses TRBV30 and TRBJ1-3; D may be TRBD1 (6 bases). CDR3 length: 14 residues. V was pared by 3 bases and J by 3 bases, with 12 bases between. Germline CDR1 and CDR2: GTSNPN and SVGIG (reference sequence). The full variable domain, in which reference TRBV30 and TRBJ1-3 provide the parts outside the CDR3, is SQTIHQWPATLVQPVGSPLSLECTVEGTSNPNLYWYRQAAGRGLQLLFYSVGIGQISSEVPQNLSASRPQDRQFILSSKKLLLSDSGFYLCAWREQGLGNTIYFGEGSWLTVV.

This chain uses TRBV19 with TRBJ1-1, with TRBD1 matching 11 bases. The junction had 4 bases not matched to a gene; V was cut back by 5 bases and J by 5 bases. Germline CDR1 reads LNHDA; CDR2 reads SQIVND (reference sequence). The CDR3 has 14 amino acids. The chain's CDR3 is CASSWGQGVTEAFF. The CDR3 bases are TGTGCCAGTAGTTGGGGACAGGGGGTGACTGAAGCTTTCTTT.

The genes are TRBV5-5 and TRBJ1-2; 12 bases fit TRBD1. Germline-derived CDR1 and CDR2 are SGHKS and YYEKEE (reference sequence). This CDR3 has 17 residues. V gave up 4 bases and J gave up 0 bases; unmatched junction bases: 7. The CDR3 coding sequence is TGTGCCAGCAGCGCAACCGGGACAGGGGGCTCTAACTATGGCTACACCTTC. Translated, it gives CASSATGTGGSNYGYTF. The full variable domain, rest sourced from reference TRBV5-5 and TRBJ1-2, is DAGVTQSPTHLIKTRGQQVTLRCSPISGHKSVSWYQQVLGQGPQFIFQYYEKEERGRGNFPDRFSARQFPNYSSELNVNALLLGDSALYLCASSATGTGGSNYGYTFGSGTRLTVV.

The V gene is TRBV11-2, the J gene TRBJ1-6; no definite D call. In germline, CDR1 is SGHAT, CDR2 FQNNGV. V was clipped by 1 base and J by 4 bases, with 5 bases between them. The CDR3 is 14 residues long. The chain's CDR3 is CASSLVQYNSPLHF. DNA for the CDR3: TGTGCCAGCAGCTTAGTGCAGTATAATTCACCCCTCCACTTT.

This chain connects TRBV20-1 to TRBJ2-7; D uncertain. The CDR3 is made up of 11 amino acids. Per germline, CDR1 DFQATT and CDR2 SNEGSKA (reference sequence). V dropped 4 bases and J dropped 4 bases, with 8 bases sitting between them. DNA of the CDR3: TGCAGTGCTACGTCAGAATACGAGCAGTACTTC. This encodes CSATSEYEQYF.

The rearrangement uses TRBV7-6 and TRBJ2-2; 7 nucleotides line up with TRBD1. Germline assignment: CDR1 SGHVS and CDR2 FNYEAQ. This CDR3 comprises 15 residues. V was clipped by 4 bases and J by 2 bases; unmatched bases: 4. CDR3 region: CASSSRGYNTGELFF. The CDR3 DNA sequence: TGTGCCAGCAGCTCCAGGGGGTACAACACCGGGGAGCTGTTTTTT. Looking up the rest from reference TRBV7-6 and TRBJ2-2 gives the full variable domain: GAGVSQSPRYKVTKRGQDVALRCDPISGHVSLYWYRQALGQGPEFLTYFNYEAQQDKSGLPNDRFSAERPEGSISTLTIQRTEQRDSAMYRCASSSRGYNTGELFFGEGSRLTVL.

The gene calls are TRBV29-1 and TRBJ1-1; 8 positions agree with TRBD1. The V and J ends lost 4 bases and 2 bases, in that order; junction bases with no gene match: 9. Germline V gene sequence: CDR1 SQVTM, CDR2 ANQGSEA. There are 15 residues in the CDR3. The CDR3 DNA reads TGCAGCGTTGGGAACAGGGGGAGGGGTAACACTGAAGCTTTCTTT. This sequence encodes CSVGNRGRGNTEAFF.

CDR3 in amino acids: CASSVLTGIYGYTF. The CDR3 DNA follows: TGTGCCAGCAGCGTCCTTACAGGGATCTATGGCTACACCTTC. V gene TRBV9 combines with J gene TRBJ1-2; perhaps TRBD1 as D (6 bases). V was shortened by 2 bases and J by 4 bases, with 12 bases between the two germline ends. The CDR3 loop spans 14 amino acids. The germline V gene encodes CDR1 SGDLS and CDR2 YYNGEE.

As DNA, the CDR3 is TGTGCCAGCAGCGGAGGGGGCGCGACTAATGAAAAACTGTTTTTT. It codes for CASSGGGATNEKLFF. The genes are TRBV9 and TRBJ1-4; 7 bases agree with TRBD1. This CDR3 spans 15 amino acids. The V gene end was trimmed by 3 bases and the J gene end by 2 bases; junction bases not matched to a gene: 4. Germline CDR1 SGDLS, CDR2 YYNGEE.